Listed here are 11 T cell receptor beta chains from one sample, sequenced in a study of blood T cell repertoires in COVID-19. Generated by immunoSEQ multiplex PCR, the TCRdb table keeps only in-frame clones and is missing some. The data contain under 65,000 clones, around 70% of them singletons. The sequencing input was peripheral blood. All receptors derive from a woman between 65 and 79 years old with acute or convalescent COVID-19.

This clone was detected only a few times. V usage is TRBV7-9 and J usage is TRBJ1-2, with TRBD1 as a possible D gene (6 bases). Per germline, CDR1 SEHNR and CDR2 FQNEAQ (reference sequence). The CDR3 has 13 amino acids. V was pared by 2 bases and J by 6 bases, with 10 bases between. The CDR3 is CASSLQGSHGYTF. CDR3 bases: TGTGCCAGCAGCTTACAGGGGTCCCATGGCTACACCTTC.

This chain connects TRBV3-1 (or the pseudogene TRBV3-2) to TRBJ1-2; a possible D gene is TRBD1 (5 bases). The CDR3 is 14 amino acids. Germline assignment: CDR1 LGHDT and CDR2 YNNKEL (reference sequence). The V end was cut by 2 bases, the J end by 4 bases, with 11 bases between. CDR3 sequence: CASSQQKGVYGYTF. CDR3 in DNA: TGTGCCAGCAGCCAACAAAAAGGGGTCTATGGCTACACCTTC.

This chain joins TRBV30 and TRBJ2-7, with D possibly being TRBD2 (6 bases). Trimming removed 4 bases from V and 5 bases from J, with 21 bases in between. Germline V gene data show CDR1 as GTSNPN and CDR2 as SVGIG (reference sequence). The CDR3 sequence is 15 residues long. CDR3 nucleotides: TGTGCCTGGAAAGGTATCAGGAAAGGGGAGGACGAGCAGTACTTC. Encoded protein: CAWKGIRKGEDEQYF.

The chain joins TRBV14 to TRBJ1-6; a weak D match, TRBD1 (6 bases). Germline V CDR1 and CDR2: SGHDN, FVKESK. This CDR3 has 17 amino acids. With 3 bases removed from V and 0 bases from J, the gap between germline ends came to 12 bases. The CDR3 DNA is TGTGCCAGCAGCCAGCTAGACAGGAGCTCCTATAATTCACCCCTCCACTTT. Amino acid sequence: CASSQLDRSSYNSPLHF.

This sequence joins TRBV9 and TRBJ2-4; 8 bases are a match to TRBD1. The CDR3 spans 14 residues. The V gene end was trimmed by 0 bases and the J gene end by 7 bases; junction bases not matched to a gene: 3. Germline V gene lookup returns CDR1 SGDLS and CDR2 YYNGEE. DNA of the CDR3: TGTGCCAGCAGCGTAGCCCCAGGGGGCAACATTCAGTACTTC. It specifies CASSVAPGGNIQYF.

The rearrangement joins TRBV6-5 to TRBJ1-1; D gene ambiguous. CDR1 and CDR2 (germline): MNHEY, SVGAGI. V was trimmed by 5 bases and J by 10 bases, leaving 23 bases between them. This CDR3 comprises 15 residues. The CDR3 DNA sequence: TGTGCCAGCAGTCCCACCCCGATACCTTTAGTTCGAGCTTTCTTT. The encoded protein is CASSPTPIPLVRAFF.

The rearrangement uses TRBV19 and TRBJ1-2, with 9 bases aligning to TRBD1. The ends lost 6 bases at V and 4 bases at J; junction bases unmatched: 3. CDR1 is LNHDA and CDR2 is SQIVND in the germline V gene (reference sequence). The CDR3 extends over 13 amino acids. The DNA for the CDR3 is TGTGCCAGTAGCGAACAGGGGGCCTATGGCTACACCTTC. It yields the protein CASSEQGAYGYTF.

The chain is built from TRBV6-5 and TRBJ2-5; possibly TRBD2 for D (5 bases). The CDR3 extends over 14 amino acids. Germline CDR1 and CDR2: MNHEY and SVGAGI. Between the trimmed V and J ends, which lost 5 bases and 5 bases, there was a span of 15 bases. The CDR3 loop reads CASSRPITGETQYF. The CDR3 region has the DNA TGTGCCAGCAGTAGGCCAATAACGGGGGAGACCCAGTACTTC.

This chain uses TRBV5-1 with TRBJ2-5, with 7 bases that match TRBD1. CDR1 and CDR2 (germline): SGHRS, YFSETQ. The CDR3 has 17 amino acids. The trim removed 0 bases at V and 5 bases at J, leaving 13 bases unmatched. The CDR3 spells CASSLAPATGFGETQYF. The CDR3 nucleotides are TGCGCCAGCAGCTTGGCCCCAGCGACAGGGTTCGGTGAGACCCAGTACTTC.

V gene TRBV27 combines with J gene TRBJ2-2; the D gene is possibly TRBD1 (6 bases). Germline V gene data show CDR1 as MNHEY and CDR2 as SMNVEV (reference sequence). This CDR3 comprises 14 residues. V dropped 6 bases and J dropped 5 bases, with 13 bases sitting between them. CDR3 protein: CASRRQAETGELFF. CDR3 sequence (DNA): TGTGCCAGCAGGCGACAGGCTGAAACCGGGGAGCTGTTTTTT.

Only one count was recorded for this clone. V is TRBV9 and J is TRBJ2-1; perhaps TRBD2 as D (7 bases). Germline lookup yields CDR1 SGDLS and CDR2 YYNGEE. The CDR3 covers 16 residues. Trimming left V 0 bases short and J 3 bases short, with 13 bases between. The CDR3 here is CASSVVRGASYNEQFF. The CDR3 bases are TGTGCCAGCAGCGTAGTACGGGGGGCTAGCTACAATGAGCAGTTCTTC.